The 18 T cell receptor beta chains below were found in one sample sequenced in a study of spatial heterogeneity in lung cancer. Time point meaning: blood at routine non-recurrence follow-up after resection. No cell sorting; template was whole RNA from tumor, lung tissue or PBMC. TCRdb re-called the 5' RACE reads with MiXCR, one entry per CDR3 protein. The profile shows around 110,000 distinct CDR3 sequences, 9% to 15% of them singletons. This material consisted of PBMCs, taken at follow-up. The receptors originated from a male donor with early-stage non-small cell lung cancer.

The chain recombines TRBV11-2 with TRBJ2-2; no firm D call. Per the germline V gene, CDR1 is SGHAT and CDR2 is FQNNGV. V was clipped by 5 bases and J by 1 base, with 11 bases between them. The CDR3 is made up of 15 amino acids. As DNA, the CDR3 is TGTGCCAGCAGCCATATCAAGGGGAACACCGGGGAGCTGTTTTTT. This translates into CASSHIKGNTGELFF. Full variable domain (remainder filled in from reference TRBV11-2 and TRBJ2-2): EAGVAQSPRYKIIEKRQSVAFWCNPISGHATLYWYQQILGQGPKLLIQFQNNGVVDDSQLPKDRFSAERLKGVDSTLKIQPAKLEDSAVYLCASSHIKGNTGELFFGEGSRLTVL.

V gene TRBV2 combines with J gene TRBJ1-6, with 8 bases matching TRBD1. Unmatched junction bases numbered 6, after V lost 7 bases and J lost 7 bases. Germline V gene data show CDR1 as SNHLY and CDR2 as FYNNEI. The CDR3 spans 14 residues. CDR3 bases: TGTGCCAGCATACGGACAGGGCCAAATTCACCCCTCCACTTT. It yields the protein CASIRTGPNSPLHF.

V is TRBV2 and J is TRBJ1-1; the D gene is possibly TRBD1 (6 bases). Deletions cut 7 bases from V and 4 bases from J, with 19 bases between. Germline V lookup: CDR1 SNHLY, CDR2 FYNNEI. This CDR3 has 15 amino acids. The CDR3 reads CASTPTGARSTEAFF. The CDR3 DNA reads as TGTGCCAGCACCCCGACGGGGGCGCGGAGCACTGAAGCTTTCTTT.

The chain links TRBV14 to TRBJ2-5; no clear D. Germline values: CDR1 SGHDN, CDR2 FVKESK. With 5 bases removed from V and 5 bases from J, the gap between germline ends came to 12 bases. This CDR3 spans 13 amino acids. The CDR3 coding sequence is TGTGCCAGCAGCGGTCCCCGGCGCGAGACCCAGTACTTC. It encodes CASSGPRRETQYF.

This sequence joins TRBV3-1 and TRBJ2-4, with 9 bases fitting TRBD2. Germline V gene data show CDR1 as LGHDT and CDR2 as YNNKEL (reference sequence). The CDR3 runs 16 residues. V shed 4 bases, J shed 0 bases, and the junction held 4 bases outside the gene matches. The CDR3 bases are TGTGCCAGCAGCCCAGGACTAGCGATAGCCAAAAACATTCAGTACTTC. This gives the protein CASSPGLAIAKNIQYF. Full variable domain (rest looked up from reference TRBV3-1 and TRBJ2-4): DTAVSQTPKYLVTQMGNDKSIKCEQNLGHDTMYWYKQDSKKFLKIMFSYNNKELIINETVPNRFSPKSPDKAHLNLHINSLELGDSAVYFCASSPGLAIAKNIQYFGAGTRLSVL.

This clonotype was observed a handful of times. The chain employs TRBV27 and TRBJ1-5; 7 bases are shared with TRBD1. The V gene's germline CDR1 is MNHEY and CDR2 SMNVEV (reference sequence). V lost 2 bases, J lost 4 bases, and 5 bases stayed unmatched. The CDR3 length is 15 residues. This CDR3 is CASSLRGPRNQPQHF. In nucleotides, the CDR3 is TGTGCCAGCAGTTTAAGGGGGCCGAGGAATCAGCCCCAGCATTTT.

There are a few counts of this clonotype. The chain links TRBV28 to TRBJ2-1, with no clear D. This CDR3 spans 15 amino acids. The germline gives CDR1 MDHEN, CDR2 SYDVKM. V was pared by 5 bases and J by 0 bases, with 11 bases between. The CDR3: CASSPRPLSYNEQFF. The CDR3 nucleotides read TGTGCCAGCAGTCCCCGCCCGCTCTCCTACAATGAGCAGTTCTTC.

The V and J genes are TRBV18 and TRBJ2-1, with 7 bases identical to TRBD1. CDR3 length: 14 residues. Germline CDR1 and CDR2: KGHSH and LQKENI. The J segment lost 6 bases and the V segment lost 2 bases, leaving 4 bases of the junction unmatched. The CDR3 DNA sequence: TGTGCCAGCTCACCAAAGACAGGGTCCAATGAGCAGTTCTTC. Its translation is CASSPKTGSNEQFF.

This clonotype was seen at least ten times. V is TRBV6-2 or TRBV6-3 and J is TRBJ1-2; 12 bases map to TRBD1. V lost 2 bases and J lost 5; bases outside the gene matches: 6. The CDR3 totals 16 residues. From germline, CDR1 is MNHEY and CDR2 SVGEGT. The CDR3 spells CASSYGSGQGAYGYTF. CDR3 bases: TGTGCCAGCAGTTACGGCTCGGGACAGGGGGCGTATGGCTACACCTTC.

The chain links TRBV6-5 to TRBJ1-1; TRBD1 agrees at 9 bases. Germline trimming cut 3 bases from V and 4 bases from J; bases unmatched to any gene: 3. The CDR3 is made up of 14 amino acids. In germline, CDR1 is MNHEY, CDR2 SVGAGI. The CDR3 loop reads CASSYGQGSTEAFF. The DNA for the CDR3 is TGTGCCAGCAGTTATGGACAGGGGAGCACTGAAGCTTTCTTT.

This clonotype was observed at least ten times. The chain's CDR3 is CATSRDVGVYEQYF. The CDR3 coding sequence is TGTGCCACCAGCAGAGATGTGGGGGTATACGAGCAGTACTTC. The gene calls are TRBV15 and TRBJ2-7; D is tentatively TRBD1 or TRBD2 (5 bases each). Trimming cost V 0 bases and J 4 bases, with 10 bases left between them. This CDR3 spans 14 amino acids. Germline V gene sequence: CDR1 LNHNV, CDR2 YYDKDF (reference sequence).

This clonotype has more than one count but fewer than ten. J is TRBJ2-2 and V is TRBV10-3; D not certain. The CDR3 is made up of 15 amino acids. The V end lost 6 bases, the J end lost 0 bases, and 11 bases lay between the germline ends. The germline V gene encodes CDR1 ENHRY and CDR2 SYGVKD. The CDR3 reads CAISPSNPNTGELFF. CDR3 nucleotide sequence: TGTGCCATCAGCCCCAGCAATCCGAACACCGGGGAGCTGTTTTTT.

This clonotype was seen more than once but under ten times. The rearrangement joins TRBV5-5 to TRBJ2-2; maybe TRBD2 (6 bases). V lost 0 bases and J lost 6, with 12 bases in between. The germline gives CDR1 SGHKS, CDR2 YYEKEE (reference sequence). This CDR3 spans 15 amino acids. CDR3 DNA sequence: TGTGCCAGCAGCTTGGCGGCGGGGTCACCCGGGGAGCTGTTTTTT. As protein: CASSLAAGSPGELFF. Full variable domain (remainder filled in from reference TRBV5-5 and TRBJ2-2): DAGVTQSPTHLIKTRGQQVTLRCSPISGHKSVSWYQQVLGQGPQFIFQYYEKEERGRGNFPDRFSARQFPNYSSELNVNALLLGDSALYLCASSLAAGSPGELFFGEGSRLTVL.

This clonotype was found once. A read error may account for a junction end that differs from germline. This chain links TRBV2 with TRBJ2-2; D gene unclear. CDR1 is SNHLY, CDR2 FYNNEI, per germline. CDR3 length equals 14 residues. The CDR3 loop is CVSNPEANTGELFF. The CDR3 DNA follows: TGTGTCAGCAATCCCGAAGCGAACACCGGGGAGCTGTTTTTT.

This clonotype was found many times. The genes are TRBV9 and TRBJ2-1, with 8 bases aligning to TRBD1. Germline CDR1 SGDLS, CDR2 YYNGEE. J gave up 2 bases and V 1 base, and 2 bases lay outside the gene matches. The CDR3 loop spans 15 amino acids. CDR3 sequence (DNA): TGTGCCAGCAGCGTATCAGGGGGCCCCTACAATGAGCAGTTCTTC. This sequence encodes CASSVSGGPYNEQFF.

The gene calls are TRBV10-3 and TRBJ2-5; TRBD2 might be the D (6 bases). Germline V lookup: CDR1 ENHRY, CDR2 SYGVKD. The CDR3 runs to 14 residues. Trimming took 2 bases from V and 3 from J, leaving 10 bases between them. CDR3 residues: CAISEGDFEETQYF. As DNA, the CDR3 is TGTGCCATCAGTGAGGGGGACTTTGAAGAGACCCAGTACTTC.

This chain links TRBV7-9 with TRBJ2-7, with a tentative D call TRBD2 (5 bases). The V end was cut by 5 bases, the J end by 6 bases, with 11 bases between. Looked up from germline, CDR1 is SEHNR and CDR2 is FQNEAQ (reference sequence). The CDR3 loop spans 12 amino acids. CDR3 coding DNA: TGTGCCAGCAGCCGGGGTGCCGCCGAGCAGTACTTC. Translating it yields CASSRGAAEQYF.

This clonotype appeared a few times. The CDR3 DNA reads TGCAGTGCTCTGCGGGACAGGGGGCCGGATGGCTACACCTTC. This sequence encodes CSALRDRGPDGYTF. The V call is TRBV20-1, the J call TRBJ1-2, with TRBD1 matching over 12 bases. Germline trimming cut 5 bases from V and 6 bases from J; bases unmatched to any gene: 7. The length of the CDR3 is 14 residues. The germline V gene has CDR1 DFQATT and CDR2 SNEGSKA (reference sequence).